The 9 T cell receptor beta chains in this list originate from one sample, sequenced in a study of blood T cell repertoires in COVID-19. Sequencing was performed with immunoSEQ multiplex PCR; in TCRdb, only in-frame clones are kept and a portion is missing. This sample has around 97,000 clones, with approximately 80% found just once. Sequencing was performed on peripheral blood. Receptors originate from a man in his 70s with acute or convalescent COVID-19.

This rearrangement joins TRBV24-1 to TRBJ1-5, with 7 bases matching TRBD1. V shed 7 bases, J shed 2 bases, and the junction held 7 bases outside the gene matches. The germline CDR1 and CDR2 sequences are KGHDR and SFDVKD. The length of the CDR3 is 15 residues. CDR3 in DNA: TGTGCCACCAGAGCGACAGGGTCTGGCAATCAGCCCCAGCATTTT. This sequence encodes CATRATGSGNQPQHF.

The chain couples TRBV2 to TRBJ2-1; 8 nucleotides line up with TRBD2. V was clipped by 7 bases and J by 3 bases; unmatched bases: 8. The length of the CDR3 is 15 residues. Germline V gives CDR1 SNHLY, CDR2 FYNNEI. The chain's CDR3 is CASTLAGSVYNEQFF. CDR3 in DNA: TGTGCCAGCACGTTAGCGGGGTCTGTCTACAATGAGCAGTTCTTC. The whole variable domain, remainder taken from reference TRBV2 and TRBJ2-1, is EPEVTQTPSHQVTQMGQEVILRCVPISNHLYFYWYRQILGQKVEFLVSFYNNEISEKSEIFDDQFSVERPDGSNFTLKIRSTKLEDSAMYFCASTLAGSVYNEQFFGPGTRLTVL.

The rearrangement joins TRBV7-9 to TRBJ2-7; TRBD1 might be the D (6 bases). Germline CDR1 and CDR2: SEHNR and FQNEAQ (reference sequence). Trimming shortened V by 1 base and J by 3 bases, and 13 bases separated the two germline ends. There are 15 residues in the CDR3. DNA of the CDR3: TGTGCCAGCAGCTTAGGGCAGGGGCTCGGCTACGAGCAGTACTTC. This encodes CASSLGQGLGYEQYF.

In this sample, this clone turned up a few times. This chain joins TRBV30 and TRBJ1-2; 11 bases fit TRBD1. The CDR3 length is 13 residues. Germline CDR1 reads GTSNPN; CDR2 reads SVGIG (reference sequence). The V and J ends lost 1 base and 7 bases, in that order; junction bases with no gene match: 2. CDR3: CAWSAGQGAGYTF. In DNA form, the CDR3 reads TGTGCCTGGAGTGCCGGACAGGGGGCTGGCTACACCTTC.

The J gene is TRBJ2-7, the V gene TRBV7-2; the match to TRBD1 covers 9 bases. The CDR3 runs to 16 residues. Germline lookup yields CDR1 SGHTA and CDR2 FQGNSA. J gave up 5 bases and V 5 bases, and 13 bases lay outside the gene matches. This CDR3 reads CASSHARDRASHEQYF. CDR3 DNA: TGTGCCAGCAGCCACGCACGGGACAGGGCTTCTCACGAGCAGTACTTC.

V and J are TRBV18 and TRBJ2-3; 13 nucleotides line up with TRBD2. CDR1 is KGHSH, CDR2 LQKENI, per germline. The CDR3 is 16 amino acids. V shed 6 bases, J shed 1 base, and the junction held 4 bases outside the gene matches. As DNA, the CDR3 is TGTGCCAGCTCGCCCGGGACTAGCGGGGGCACAGATACGCAGTATTTT. Residues: CASSPGTSGGTDTQYF. The full variable domain, rest sourced from reference TRBV18 and TRBJ2-3, is NAGVMQNPRHLVRRRGQEARLRCSPMKGHSHVYWYRQLPEEGLKFMVYLQKENIIDESGMPKERFSAEFPKEGPSILRIQQVVRGDSAAYFCASSPGTSGGTDTQYFGPGTRLTVL.

The rearrangement uses TRBV5-4 and TRBJ1-5, with D uncertain. The germline V gene has CDR1 SGHNT and CDR2 YYREEE (reference sequence). This CDR3 contains 14 residues. V lost 0 bases, J lost 2 bases, and 6 bases lay in between. The CDR3 sequence: CASSLAGGNQPQHF. The CDR3 nucleotides read TGTGCCAGCAGCTTGGCCGGGGGCAATCAGCCCCAGCATTTT.

The chain is built from TRBV25-1 and TRBJ2-3, with D unclear. CDR3 length: 13 amino acids. Germline V CDR1 and CDR2: MGHDK, SYGVNS. With 2 bases removed from V and 3 bases from J, the gap between germline ends came to 6 bases. CDR3 coding DNA: TGTGCCAGCAGTGAAGTTCGGACAGATACGCAGTATTTT. This encodes CASSEVRTDTQYF. Based on the CDR3 plus reference TRBV25-1 and TRBJ2-3, the full variable domain is EADIYQTPRYLVIGTGKKITLECSQTMGHDKMYWYQQDPGMELHLIHYSYGVNSTEKGDLSSESTVSRIRTEHFPLTLESARPSHTSQYLCASSEVRTDTQYFGPGTRLTVL.

This clone was seen a handful of times. This chain links TRBV29-1 with TRBJ1-2; maybe TRBD1 (5 bases). Between the trimmed V and J ends, which lost 3 bases and 6 bases, there was a span of 5 bases. The CDR3 has 10 amino acids. Germline V gene data show CDR1 as SQVTM and CDR2 as ANQGSEA. CDR3 nucleotides: TGCAGCGTTGAGACAGATGGCTACACCTTC. Its protein product is CSVETDGYTF.